The clone carrying this T cell receptor beta chain appeared a few times. Its antigen is as yet unknown. A much more abundant neighbour one base away suggests this may be a read error. The record originates from a study of prognosis after radiotherapy for stage I lung cancer. Across the whole study: Enrolled patients (roughly 13 men, more than 5 women) had a median age of about 74 years and an age range of roughly 50 to 95 years. Alongside stereotactic body radiotherapy, concurrent therapy was given to no patient. Study-level points and caveats: Patients with metastases reportedly showed TRBV and TRBJ gene usage that differed from patients without metastases.

The CDR3 covers 13 residues. Researchers used two-round multiplex PCR to amplify TCR beta CDR3 starting from genomic DNA. The first round of PCR was done with primers that matched each TRBV and TRBJ gene. TCRdb reprocessed the multiplex PCR reads with MiXCR, giving one entry per CDR3 protein. This table holds about 51,000 distinct CDR3 sequences, approximately 35% found once. The J gene is TRBJ1-2, the V gene TRBV12-3 or TRBV12-4; tentatively, D is TRBD1 (6 bases). This receptor was obtained from a donor aged 50 or older with non-small cell lung cancer. The sequences come from PBMCs, collected before or after stereotactic body radiation therapy (not recorded which). The CDR3 sequence is CASSLGGAGGCTF. The DNA for the CDR3 is TGTGCCAGCAGTTTAGGGGGGGCGGGAGGCTGCACCTTC.